The sequence of this TCR beta chain was determined in a study of blood T cell repertoires in COVID-19. Whole-study context: The United States, Italy and Spain provided the acute and convalescent COVID-19 samples. Sources were T cells, B-cell-depleted T cells, or PBMCs; the material itself was cDNA or gDNA.

Participants spanned ages about 18 to 95 years and resided in some 22 US areas. Clinical history as reported by participants underpinned cohort assignment. There are 14 residues in the CDR3. CDR1 is SGHDN, CDR2 FVKESK, per germline. With 4 bases removed from V and 5 bases from J, the gap between germline ends came to 14 bases. Clones were read by immunoSEQ multiplex PCR, and TCRdb kept only the in-frame ones, dropping some. Here the sample spans fewer than 500,000 clones, over 75% being singletons. The sequenced sample consisted of PBMCs or T cells enriched from blood (not recorded which). The chain couples TRBV14 to TRBJ1-1; no definite D call. The sequence was collected from a man aged 25 to 45 who had recovered from COVID-19. The DNA for the CDR3 is TGTGCCAGCAGCCCCTTTACGGGTAGGACTGAAGCTTTCTTT. Translated: CASSPFTGRTEAFF.